What follows are 8 T cell receptor beta chains derived from one specimen sequenced in a study of siplizumab effects on memory and regulatory T cells. These TCRs' antigens remain unknown. Measured with immunoSEQ multiplex PCR; TCRdb has only the in-frame clones, and not every one. The sample contains 9,700 or so clones, approximately 42% of which appear only once. Over a period of around six days at 37 degrees C, the mixed lymphocyte reaction cells were cocultured. What was sequenced was CFSE-low (dividing) CD4+ T cells sorted from an allogeneic mixed lymphocyte reaction. Source of these receptors: a human donor in good health; the cells came from an allogeneic mixed lymphocyte reaction.

This clone was detected once. This chain connects TRBV19 to TRBJ1-2; TRBD1 might be the D (6 bases). V lost 4 bases to trimming and J lost 4 bases, with 16 bases between them. This CDR3 comprises 15 residues. Germline V CDR1 and CDR2: LNHDA, SQIVND (reference sequence). DNA for the CDR3: TGTGCCAGTAGTAGTGGCGCCCAGGGGACCTATGGCTACACCTTC. It codes for CASSSGAQGTYGYTF.

The rearrangement joins TRBV6-1 to TRBJ2-7, with TRBD1 as a possible D gene (7 bases). The CDR3 is 14 amino acids. V dropped 7 bases and J dropped 0 bases, with 13 bases sitting between them. The germline V gene encodes CDR1 MNHNS and CDR2 SASEGT. The CDR3 protein is CASKTGRGSYEQYF. The CDR3 DNA follows: TGTGCCAGCAAGACAGGGCGGGGCTCCTACGAGCAGTACTTC.

The V call is TRBV6-5, the J call TRBJ2-7; D may be TRBD1 (6 bases). Germline V gene sequence: CDR1 MNHEY, CDR2 SVGAGI. The CDR3 is made up of 13 amino acids. The ends were cut back, 6 bases at V and 1 base at J, with 10 bases in the middle. The CDR3 here is CASRATGSYEQYF. The DNA for the CDR3 is TGTGCCAGCAGGGCGACAGGATCCTACGAGCAGTACTTC.

This chain connects TRBV7-2 to TRBJ2-7; no reliable D call. Trimming stripped 3 bases from V and 5 bases from J, with 11 bases between. Germline V gene sequence: CDR1 SGHTA, CDR2 FQGNSA. This CDR3 contains 13 residues. CDR3 loop: CASSFNPINEQYF. CDR3 bases: TGTGCCAGCAGCTTTAATCCGATTAACGAGCAGTACTTC. The full variable domain, with the rest looked up from reference TRBV7-2 and TRBJ2-7, is GAGVSQSPSNKVTEKGKDVELRCDPISGHTALYWYRQSLGQGLEFLIYFQGNSAPDKSGLPSDRFSAERTGGSVSTLTIQRTQQEDSAVYLCASSFNPINEQYFGPGTRLTVT.

This clone occurred a few times. This sequence joins TRBV7-2 and TRBJ2-7, with D unclear. CDR3 size: 14 residues. Germline V gives CDR1 SGHTA, CDR2 FQGNSA. V lost 2 bases, J lost 3 bases, and 11 bases lay in between. CDR3 region: CASSLRSDIYEQYF. CDR3 bases: TGTGCCAGCAGCTTAAGGTCCGATATCTACGAGCAGTACTTC.

The chain recombines TRBV11-1 with TRBJ2-7, with 7 bases identical to TRBD2. Germline lookup yields CDR1 SGHAT and CDR2 FQDESV (reference sequence). The CDR3 loop spans 15 amino acids. V lost 2 bases, J lost 6 bases, and 10 bases stayed unmatched. The CDR3 protein is CASSLLEGLNGEQYF. As DNA, the CDR3 is TGTGCCAGCAGCTTACTTGAGGGACTAAACGGCGAGCAGTACTTC.

The chain has TRBV7-2 and TRBJ2-5; 11 nucleotides agree with TRBD2. The CDR3 totals 16 residues. Germline loops: CDR1 SGHTA, CDR2 FQGNSA. The junction had 4 bases not matched to a gene; V was cut back by 3 bases and J by 1 base. CDR3 amino acids: CASSFGTSGAQETQYF. CDR3 bases: TGTGCCAGCAGCTTTGGGACTAGCGGAGCCCAAGAGACCCAGTACTTC.

This clone qualifies as medium-sized. J is TRBJ2-7 and V is TRBV28, with D maybe TRBD1 (6 bases). The CDR3 consists of 15 residues. Trimming took off 7 bases at V and 1 base at J, with 17 bases between the two ends. In germline, CDR1 is MDHEN, CDR2 SYDVKM. Here the CDR3 reads CASTPGSTGSYEQYF. The CDR3 nucleotides are TGTGCCAGCACACCGGGAAGTACAGGGTCCTACGAGCAGTACTTC.